This TCR beta chain was recovered during a study of blood T cell repertoires in COVID-19. Turning to the study itself: PBMCs, B-cell-depleted T cells, or T cells provided the cDNA or gDNA that made up the material.

Assay used: immunoSEQ multiplex PCR; TCRdb lists only in-frame clones, some missing. The table includes a few hundred thousand clones, roughly 84% detected once. Germline-derived CDR1 and CDR2 are LNHDA and SQIVND (reference sequence). The CDR3 spans 15 residues. Trimming cost V 3 bases and J 5 bases; bases outside gene matches: 3. This receptor was taken from a woman between 18 and 29 years old with acute or convalescent COVID-19. Sequenced: peripheral blood. J is TRBJ2-5 and V is TRBV19, with TRBD2 identical over 13 bases. The CDR3 region has the DNA TGTGCCAGTAGTATCGGGACTAGCGGGATCGAGACCCAGTACTTC. This translates into CASSIGTSGIETQYF.